Presented here are 32 T cell receptor beta chains from one specimen sequenced in a study of radiotherapy plus CTLA-4 blockade in lung cancer. Clones were sequenced by immunoSEQ multiplex PCR, and TCRdb holds only the in-frame ones, with some missing. This table has roughly 42,000 clones, almost 65% appearing once. The material sequenced was peripheral blood, taken from a patient treated with radiotherapy plus ipilimumab. These receptors all come from a human donor with non-small cell lung cancer who had a partial response to radiotherapy plus ipilimumab.

V gene TRBV6-1 combines with J gene TRBJ2-7; TRBD2 agrees at 12 bases. The germline gives CDR1 MNHNS, CDR2 SASEGT. J gave up 3 bases and V 6 bases, and 3 bases lay outside the gene matches. CDR3 length: 14 amino acids. The CDR3 is CASSRTSGDYEQYF. CDR3 DNA: TGTGCCAGCAGCCGGACTAGCGGGGACTACGAGCAGTACTTC.

V usage is TRBV19 and J usage is TRBJ2-1; D is possibly TRBD2 (5 bases). Germline-derived CDR1 and CDR2 are LNHDA and SQIVND (reference sequence). Trimming stripped 6 bases from V and 0 bases from J, with 12 bases between. This CDR3 comprises 15 residues. The CDR3 spells CASRPAGSSYNEQFF. CDR3 in DNA: TGTGCCAGTAGGCCCGCTGGGAGCTCCTACAATGAGCAGTTCTTC.

V usage is TRBV2 and J usage is TRBJ2-3; possible D gene TRBD1, 6 bases. CDR1 SNHLY and CDR2 FYNNEI come from the germline V gene. This CDR3 region has 14 residues. Trimming removed 2 bases at V and 5 bases at J, with 11 bases between. The CDR3, as DNA: TGTGCCAGCAGTGAAAGTTTCAGGGGAGATACGCAGTATTTT. Translating gives CASSESFRGDTQYF.

In its sample, this clone ranks as medium-sized. The chain links TRBV14 to TRBJ1-6, with D perhaps TRBD1 (6 bases). Germline V gene data show CDR1 as SGHDN and CDR2 as FVKESK. Trimming left V 0 bases short and J 8 bases short, with 11 bases between. The length of the CDR3 is 15 residues. DNA for the CDR3: TGTGCCAGCAGCCAAGATATCGGACAGTATTCACCCCTCCACTTT. This codes for CASSQDIGQYSPLHF.

The CDR3 loop is CASSLSGSSYEQYF. In nucleotides, the CDR3 is TGTGCCAGCAGCTTGTCCGGGAGTTCCTACGAGCAGTACTTC. This sequence joins TRBV7-9 and TRBJ2-7; D is possibly TRBD2 (6 bases). Between the trimmed V and J ends, which lost 3 bases and 1 base, there was a span of 10 bases. CDR1 SEHNR and CDR2 FQNEAQ come from the germline V gene (reference sequence). The CDR3 is 14 residues long.

DNA for the CDR3: TGTGCCAGCACCCCAAGCGGAGGGAACACCGGGGAGCTGTTTTTT. This translates into CASTPSGGNTGELFF. The gene calls are TRBV27 and TRBJ2-2; TRBD2 is a possible D gene (5 bases). The CDR3 spans 15 residues. Germline CDR1 and CDR2: MNHEY and SMNVEV (reference sequence). V was pared by 7 bases and J by 1 base, with 13 bases between.

The CDR3 here is CASSSDRRSSYNSPLHF. The CDR3 nucleotides read TGTGCCAGCAGCTCGGACAGAAGAAGCTCCTATAATTCACCCCTCCACTTT. The chain is built from TRBV5-6 and TRBJ1-6; D is perhaps TRBD1 (6 bases). The CDR3 is made up of 17 amino acids. The V gene's germline CDR1 is SGHDT and CDR2 YYEEEE. Trimming pared 3 bases from V and 0 bases from J, leaving 13 bases between.

V is TRBV2 and J is TRBJ2-7, with 8 bases aligning to TRBD1. The CDR3 runs 14 residues. CDR1 SNHLY and CDR2 FYNNEI come from the germline V gene. V dropped 4 bases and J dropped 5; count of bases not matched to a gene: 7. CDR3 sequence (DNA): TGTGCCAGCAGTGCGGACAGGGTGGTCCACGAGCAGTACTTC. It encodes CASSADRVVHEQYF.

The rearrangement joins TRBV2 to TRBJ1-2; no reliable D call. V shed 4 bases and J shed 3 bases, with 12 bases lying between them. From germline, CDR1 is SNHLY and CDR2 FYNNEI. This CDR3 is 14 amino acids long. The CDR3 coding sequence is TGTGCCAGCAGTGGGGCCTGGCGTGACTATGGCTACACCTTC. Translating it yields CASSGAWRDYGYTF.

This clone was observed a few times. The rearrangement links TRBV27 to TRBJ2-7; tentatively, D is TRBD1 (6 bases). The germline V gene has CDR1 MNHEY and CDR2 SMNVEV (reference sequence). CDR3 size: 12 residues. The V and J ends lost 4 bases and 9 bases respectively, with 13 bases between them. The CDR3 reads CASSSPDRGQYF. The CDR3 DNA reads as TGTGCCAGCAGTTCACCGGACAGAGGGCAGTACTTC.

The chain couples TRBV29-1 to TRBJ2-7, with 7 bases identical to TRBD2. Germline V lookup: CDR1 SQVTM, CDR2 ANQGSEA. This CDR3 region has 14 residues. V was clipped by 5 bases and J by 6 bases; unmatched bases: 13. The CDR3 sequence: CSVKVGPWEGEQYF. The CDR3 bases are TGCAGCGTTAAGGTCGGTCCATGGGAGGGCGAGCAGTACTTC.

The chain uses TRBV19 and TRBJ1-1; TRBD1 agrees at 8 bases. The V gene's germline CDR1 is LNHDA and CDR2 SQIVND (reference sequence). The ends lost 7 bases at V and 6 bases at J; junction bases unmatched: 13. The CDR3 consists of 15 residues. The CDR3 sequence: CASTMLDRDISEAFF. The CDR3 DNA follows: TGTGCCAGTACCATGCTGGACAGGGACATCTCTGAAGCTTTCTTT.

The J gene is TRBJ1-1, the V gene TRBV11-1; 9 bases are a match to TRBD1. Losses at the gene ends were 6 bases for V and 5 bases for J; bases not matched to a gene: 13. The CDR3 runs to 16 residues. Germline CDR1 is SGHAT and CDR2 is FQDESV (reference sequence). The CDR3, as DNA: TGTGCCAGCAGTTTGCACGACAGGGGGAGTCGAACTGAAGCTTTCTTT. Protein product: CASSLHDRGSRTEAFF.

V gene TRBV6-5 combines with J gene TRBJ2-1; TRBD2 matches at 12 bases. J lost 9 bases, V lost 5 bases, and 2 bases had no gene match. The CDR3 is 13 residues long. Germline CDR1 is MNHEY and CDR2 is SVGAGI. The CDR3 region has the DNA TGTGCCAGCAGTAGGACTAGCGGGGCTGAGCAGTTCTTC. It yields the protein CASSRTSGAEQFF.

There are a few counts of this clone. V usage is TRBV11-2 and J usage is TRBJ2-2; D may be TRBD1 (6 bases). Trimming shortened V by 5 bases and J by 6 bases, and 13 bases separated the two germline ends. The CDR3 is made up of 14 amino acids. The germline V gene encodes CDR1 SGHAT and CDR2 FQNNGV. The CDR3 region is CASSLNPGAGELFF. The DNA for the CDR3 is TGTGCCAGCAGCCTAAATCCAGGGGCCGGGGAGCTGTTTTTT.

In its sample, this clone was seen a few times. V gene TRBV12-5 combines with J gene TRBJ1-3; D not certain. The germline V gene has CDR1 LGHNT and CDR2 FRNRAP. This CDR3 has 17 residues. V lost 1 base, J lost 0 bases, and 13 bases lay in between. The CDR3, as DNA: TGTGCTAGTGGTTTGGCATTCCCCCTGAGCTCTGGAAACACCATATATTTT. Residues: CASGLAFPLSSGNTIYF.

The chain has TRBV4-3 and TRBJ2-3, with D perhaps TRBD2 (7 bases). Germline assignment: CDR1 LGHNA and CDR2 YSLEER. V lost 1 base and J lost 2, with 10 bases in between. The CDR3 is made up of 15 amino acids. DNA for the CDR3: TGCGCCAGCAGCCAAGGGGGGGGGCCCACAGATACGCAGTATTTT. This gives the protein CASSQGGGPTDTQYF.

This sequence joins TRBV5-1 and TRBJ2-1; no definite D call. Germline lookup yields CDR1 SGHRS and CDR2 YFSETQ. Deletions cut 4 bases from V and 6 bases from J, with 17 bases between. The CDR3 contains 15 residues. CDR3 DNA sequence: TGCGCCAGCAGCCGAGGCTCAACCCCGAGCAATGAGCAGTTCTTC. Translation gives CASSRGSTPSNEQFF.

The chain recombines TRBV7-9 with TRBJ2-7; 9 positions agree with TRBD2. Germline trimming cut 11 bases from V and 0 bases from J; bases unmatched to any gene: 8. The germline gives CDR1 SEHNR, CDR2 FQNEAQ (reference sequence). The CDR3 runs 14 residues. The CDR3 DNA reads TGTGCCGGGGCTAGCGGGGCTAGCTCCTACGAGCAGTACTTC. It yields the protein CAGASGASSYEQYF.

V and J are TRBV6-5 and TRBJ1-2; TRBD1 matches 8 bases. V lost 5 bases to trimming and J lost 4 bases; unmatched junction nucleotides: 9. The CDR3 has 15 residues. Germline CDR1 is MNHEY and CDR2 is SVGAGI. In nucleotides, the CDR3 is TGTGCCAGCAGTACGACCGGGACAGGATTCTATGGCTACACCTTC. This encodes CASSTTGTGFYGYTF.

This clone has a handful of counts. The chain couples TRBV19 to TRBJ1-2; perhaps TRBD1 as D (5 bases). The germline gives CDR1 LNHDA, CDR2 SQIVND (reference sequence). The CDR3 consists of 14 residues. Deletions cut 2 bases from V and 6 bases from J, with 13 bases between. The CDR3 is CASSILSGSDGYTF. In DNA form, the CDR3 reads TGTGCCAGTAGTATACTTTCAGGGTCCGATGGCTACACCTTC.

V and J are TRBV20-1 and TRBJ2-7; tentative D call: TRBD2 (6 bases). The CDR3 consists of 11 residues. Germline CDR1 and CDR2: DFQATT and SNEGSKA (reference sequence). CDR3 DNA: TGCGGAGGAAAAGGAGGGAACGAGCAGTACTTC. This gives the protein CGGKGGNEQYF.

The rearrangement uses TRBV2 and TRBJ2-7, with 9 bases fitting TRBD1. This CDR3 comprises 12 residues. J was trimmed by 5 bases and V by 6 bases; bases with no gene match: 2. CDR1 is SNHLY, CDR2 FYNNEI, per germline. This CDR3 reads CASRRQGDEQYF. CDR3 sequence (DNA): TGTGCCAGCAGGAGACAGGGGGACGAGCAGTACTTC.

This clone appeared a single time. The chain joins TRBV9 to TRBJ2-1; D might be TRBD1 (6 bases). Trimming removed 4 bases from V and 0 bases from J, with 11 bases in between. This CDR3 has 15 amino acids. Germline CDR1 is SGDLS and CDR2 is YYNGEE. This CDR3 reads CASSPQGSSYNEQFF. The CDR3 nucleotides read TGTGCCAGCAGCCCGCAGGGGAGCTCCTACAATGAGCAGTTCTTC.

This clone was seen more than once but under ten times. This chain joins TRBV10-1 and TRBJ2-7; 7 bases match TRBD1. In germline, CDR1 is WNHNN, CDR2 SYGVQD (reference sequence). The CDR3 runs 14 residues. The V gene end was trimmed by 6 bases and the J gene end by 2 bases; junction bases not matched to a gene: 7. The CDR3 loop is CASSPRDRPYEQYF. The DNA of the CDR3 is TGCGCCAGCAGCCCCCGGGACAGACCCTACGAGCAGTACTTC.

This sequence joins TRBV10-3 and TRBJ1-1; a possible D gene is TRBD1 (6 bases). V was trimmed by 4 bases and J by 3 bases, leaving 12 bases between them. Germline lookup yields CDR1 ENHRY and CDR2 SYGVKD. The CDR3 is 14 amino acids. The CDR3 here is CAISVGGVDTEAFF. The CDR3 bases are TGTGCCATCAGTGTAGGGGGTGTCGACACTGAAGCTTTCTTT.

This clone was recorded once. The genes are TRBV11-2 and TRBJ2-5; 11 positions agree with TRBD2. The trim removed 8 bases at V and 2 bases at J, leaving 4 bases unmatched. The CDR3 extends over 14 amino acids. Germline loops: CDR1 SGHAT, CDR2 FQNNGV. CDR3 coding DNA: TGTGCCAGCGTAGCTAGCGGGGGGCAAGAGACCCAGTACTTC. As protein: CASVASGGQETQYF. Full variable domain (remainder filled in from reference TRBV11-2 and TRBJ2-5): EAGVAQSPRYKIIEKRQSVAFWCNPISGHATLYWYQQILGQGPKLLIQFQNNGVVDDSQLPKDRFSAERLKGVDSTLKIQPAKLEDSAVYLCASVASGGQETQYFGPGTRLLVL.

The V and J genes are TRBV7-8 and TRBJ1-2; possibly TRBD1 for D (6 bases). CDR1 is SGHVS and CDR2 is FQNEAQ in the germline V gene. Trimming removed 2 bases at V and 4 bases at J, with 14 bases between. There are 15 residues in the CDR3. The CDR3 DNA sequence: TGTGCCAGCAGCTTAATCCAGGGGCCTTCCTATGGCTACACCTTC. It encodes CASSLIQGPSYGYTF.

The chain has TRBV5-4 and TRBJ2-7, with 9 nucleotides matching TRBD1. Per the germline V gene, CDR1 is SGHNT and CDR2 is YYREEE (reference sequence). With 4 bases clipped from V and 3 bases from J, the junction kept 8 bases outside the gene matches. There are 15 residues in the CDR3. For the CDR3, the DNA is TGTGCCAGCAGCAGCGGACAGGGGCTTGGCTACGAGCAGTACTTC. Protein: CASSSGQGLGYEQYF. Complete variable domain (other parts from reference TRBV5-4 and TRBJ2-7): ETGVTQSPTHLIKTRGQQVTLRCSSQSGHNTVSWYQQALGQGPQFIFQYYREEENGRGNFPPRFSGLQFPNYSSELNVNALELDDSALYLCASSSGQGLGYEQYFGPGTRLTVT.

The chain is built from TRBV5-1 and TRBJ2-2, with TRBD1 matching over 9 bases. The CDR3 totals 15 residues. Germline V lookup: CDR1 SGHRS, CDR2 YFSETQ. The junction had 6 bases not matched to a gene; V was cut back by 4 bases and J by 5 bases. The CDR3 here is CASSRGQGRTGELFF. DNA of the CDR3: TGCGCCAGCAGCCGCGGACAGGGGAGAACCGGGGAGCTGTTTTTT.

Comment on this clone: At one end, the junction sequence differs from germline, possibly due to a read error. This chain joins TRBV2 and TRBJ2-1, with 8 bases aligning to TRBD1. The CDR3 is made up of 12 amino acids. The V gene's germline CDR1 is SNHLY and CDR2 FYNNEI. CDR3 sequence reads: CASSDGTGSLLF. The CDR3 region has the DNA TGTGCCAGCAGTGATGGGACAGGCAGCCTCCTCTTC.

The chain carries TRBV5-4 and TRBJ1-1, with 12 bases identical to TRBD1. This CDR3 comprises 14 residues. Germline V gene lookup returns CDR1 SGHNT and CDR2 YYREEE (reference sequence). The trim removed 7 bases at V and 3 bases at J, leaving 4 bases unmatched. The CDR3 loop is CASGRDRGHTEAFF. CDR3 sequence (DNA): TGTGCCAGCGGCCGGGACAGGGGGCACACTGAAGCTTTCTTT.